One T cell receptor beta chain is described in this entry. Its antigen is unidentified. The CDR3 runs 14 residues. Deletions cut 5 bases from V and 0 bases from J, with 9 bases between. The germline V gene has CDR1 SGHRS and CDR2 YFSETQ. Treatment described: some 20 received Ad26.COV2.S at low or high dose, single or two shots; about 5 received placebo; per-sample allocation not given. The study sampled participants on day 63 after the first vaccine or placebo injection. This entry is derived from a study of Ad26.COV2.S vaccination and SARS-CoV-2 variants. Overall study results and limits: Substantial breadth was reported for post-vaccination spike-specific CD8+ and CD4+ T cells. The study found higher spike-specific TCR breadth in vaccine than placebo recipients.

Libraries were prepared by immunoSEQ multiplex PCR; TCRdb keeps only in-frame clonotypes and omits some of them. The profile shows 250,000 to 300,000 clones, 87% of them singletons. The sequenced sample was peripheral blood, obtained in a trial of Ad26.COV2.S vaccine versus placebo. The source of this sequence is a person between 18 and 65 years old who received the Ad26.COV2.S COVID-19 vaccine or a placebo. The chain links TRBV5-1 to TRBJ1-5; D perhaps matches TRBD1 (6 bases). In DNA form, the CDR3 reads TGCGCCAGCAGTCCGACAGGTAGCAATCAGCCCCAGCATTTT. It is translated as CASSPTGSNQPQHF.